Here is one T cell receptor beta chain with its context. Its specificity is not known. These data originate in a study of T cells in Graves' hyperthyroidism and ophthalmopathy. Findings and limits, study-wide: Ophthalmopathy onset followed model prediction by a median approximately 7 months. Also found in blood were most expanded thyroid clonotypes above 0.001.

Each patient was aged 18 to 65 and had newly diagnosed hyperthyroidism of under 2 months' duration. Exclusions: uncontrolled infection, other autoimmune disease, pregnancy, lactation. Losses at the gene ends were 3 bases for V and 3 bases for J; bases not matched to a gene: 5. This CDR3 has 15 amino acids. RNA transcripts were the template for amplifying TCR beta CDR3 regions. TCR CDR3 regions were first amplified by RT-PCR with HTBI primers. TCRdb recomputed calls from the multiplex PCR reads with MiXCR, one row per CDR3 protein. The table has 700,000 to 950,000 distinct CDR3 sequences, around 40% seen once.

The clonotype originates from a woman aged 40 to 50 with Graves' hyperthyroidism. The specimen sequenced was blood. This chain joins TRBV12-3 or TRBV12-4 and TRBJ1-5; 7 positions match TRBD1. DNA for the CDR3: TGTGCCAGCAGTTTGGTAGGGGGCCACAATCAGCCCCAGCATTTT. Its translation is CASSLVGGHNQPQHF.